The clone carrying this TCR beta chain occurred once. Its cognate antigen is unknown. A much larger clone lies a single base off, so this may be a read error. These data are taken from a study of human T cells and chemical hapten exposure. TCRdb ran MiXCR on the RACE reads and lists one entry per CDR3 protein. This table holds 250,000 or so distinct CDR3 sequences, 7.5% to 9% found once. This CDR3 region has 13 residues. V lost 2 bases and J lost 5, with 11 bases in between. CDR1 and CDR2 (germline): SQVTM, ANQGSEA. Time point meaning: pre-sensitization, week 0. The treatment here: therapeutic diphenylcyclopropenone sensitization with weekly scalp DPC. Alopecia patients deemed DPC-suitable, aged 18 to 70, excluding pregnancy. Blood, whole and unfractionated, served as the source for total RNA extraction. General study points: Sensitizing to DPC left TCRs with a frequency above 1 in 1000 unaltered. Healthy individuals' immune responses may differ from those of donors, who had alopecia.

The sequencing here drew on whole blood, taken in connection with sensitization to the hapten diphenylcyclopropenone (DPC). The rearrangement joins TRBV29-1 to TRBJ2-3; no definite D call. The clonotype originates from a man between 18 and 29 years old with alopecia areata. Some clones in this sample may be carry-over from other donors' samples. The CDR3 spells CSVERVWGDTQYF. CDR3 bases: TGCAGCGTTGAAAGGGTGTGGGGAGATACGCAGTATTTT.